This TCR beta chain was identified in a study of blood T cell repertoires in COVID-19. Trimming cost V 0 bases and J 1 base; bases outside gene matches: 2. This CDR3 comprises 16 residues. Germline CDR1 KGHSH, CDR2 LQKENI. Sequenced by immunoSEQ multiplex PCR; TCRdb stores in-frame clones only, minus some. In the table there are some 240,000 clones, 70% to 85% of which are singletons. Material for sequencing was peripheral blood. The chain links TRBV18 to TRBJ2-3; 9 nucleotides agree with TRBD2. This receptor was identified in a woman between 40 and 50 years old who had recovered from COVID-19. The CDR3 coding sequence is TGTGCCAGCTCACCACCCCGCGGGGGGGGCACAGATACGCAGTATTTT. It translates to CASSPPRGGGTDTQYF.